The 24 T cell receptor beta chains below were found in one sample sequenced in a study of Ad26.COV2.S vaccination and SARS-CoV-2 variants. Some clones are missing from TCRdb's copy, which holds only in-frame ones; the method was immunoSEQ multiplex PCR. The sample yields 300,000 to 350,000 clones, 90% seen once. Described treatment: 15 to 20 received Ad26.COV2.S at low or high dose, single or two shots; 5 received placebo; per-sample allocation not given. Day 63 after the first injection of vaccine or placebo was the sampling time. Sequencing used peripheral blood, obtained in a trial of Ad26.COV2.S vaccine versus placebo. All receptors come from a person between 18 and 65 years old who received the Ad26.COV2.S COVID-19 vaccine or a placebo.

This sequence joins TRBV11-2 and TRBJ1-4; D is ambiguous. Trimming removed 0 bases at V and 4 bases at J, with 9 bases between. CDR1 is SGHAT and CDR2 is FQNNGV in the germline V gene. The CDR3 extends over 15 amino acids. DNA for the CDR3: TGTGCCAGCAGCTTAGATCTCGCCCGTAATGAAAAACTGTTTTTT. It codes for CASSLDLARNEKLFF.

The chain couples TRBV5-1 to TRBJ1-2, with D maybe TRBD1 (5 bases). The germline V gene has CDR1 SGHRS and CDR2 YFSETQ. CDR3 size: 16 residues. V lost 5 bases and J lost 3, with 20 bases in between. CDR3 nucleotide sequence: TGCGCCAGCAGTCACCAAATGGGGACGTACGACTATGGCTACACCTTC. It yields the protein CASSHQMGTYDYGYTF.

The chain has TRBV2 and TRBJ2-2; tentatively, D is TRBD2 (5 bases). Germline V gene sequence: CDR1 SNHLY, CDR2 FYNNEI. V lost 1 base and J lost 5, with 8 bases in between. This CDR3 spans 14 amino acids. DNA of the CDR3: TGTGCCAGCAGTGAAGTGGGCGGGACCGGGGAGCTGTTTTTT. Amino acid sequence: CASSEVGGTGELFF.

The gene calls are TRBV6-2 or TRBV6-3 and TRBJ1-1; 7 nucleotides agree with TRBD1. The CDR3 extends over 14 amino acids. V lost 1 base, J lost 5 bases, and 4 bases stayed unmatched. Germline lookup yields CDR1 MNHEY and CDR2 SVGEGT. CDR3 protein: CASSYWQGETEAFF. In DNA, the CDR3 is TGTGCCAGCAGTTACTGGCAGGGGGAGACTGAAGCTTTCTTT.

This clone was seen a few times. The rearrangement uses TRBV19 and TRBJ1-2; D is undetermined. There are 13 residues in the CDR3. Germline V lookup: CDR1 LNHDA, CDR2 SQIVND (reference sequence). V lost 3 bases and J 4 bases, leaving 9 bases between the germline ends. The CDR3 sequence: CASSILPGYGYTF. The CDR3 coding sequence is TGTGCCAGTAGTATTTTACCGGGCTATGGCTACACCTTC. Based on the CDR3 plus reference TRBV19 and TRBJ1-2, the full variable domain is DGGITQSPKYLFRKEGQNVTLSCEQNLNHDAMYWYRQDPGQGLRLIYYSQIVNDFQKGDIAEGYSVSREKKESFPLTVTSAQKNPTAFYLCASSILPGYGYTFGSGTRLTVV.

This sequence joins TRBV12-3 or TRBV12-4 and TRBJ2-7; D not resolved. The V gene lost 3 bases and the J gene lost 6 bases, with 6 bases spanning the gap. The CDR3 has 11 amino acids. The CDR3 region has the DNA TGTGCCAGCAGTTTCGGCGTCGAGCAGTACTTC. This sequence encodes CASSFGVEQYF.

V is TRBV7-9 and J is TRBJ1-6; no clear D gene. Trimming took 3 bases from V and 8 from J, leaving 11 bases between them. This CDR3 has 14 residues. The germline V gene encodes CDR1 SEHNR and CDR2 FQNEAQ (reference sequence). The CDR3 region is CASSLGQVHSPLHF. CDR3 sequence (DNA): TGTGCCAGCAGCTTGGGTCAGGTACATTCACCCCTCCACTTT. Full variable domain (outside the CDR3, taken from reference TRBV7-9 and TRBJ1-6): DTGVSQNPRHKITKRGQNVTFRCDPISEHNRLYWYRQTLGQGPEFLTYFQNEAQLEKSRLLSDRFSAERPKGSFSTLEIQRTEQGDSAMYLCASSLGQVHSPLHFGNGTRLTVT.

J is TRBJ1-2 and V is TRBV6-2 or TRBV6-3, with D unresolved. Germline values: CDR1 MNHEY, CDR2 SVGEGT. The CDR3 has 16 amino acids. Trimming took 4 bases from V and 4 from J, leaving 19 bases between them. The CDR3 is CASSSDLGQVGYGYTF. DNA for the CDR3: TGTGCCAGCAGTTCCGACCTAGGGCAGGTGGGCTATGGCTACACCTTC.

The genes are TRBV6-5 and TRBJ1-1, with TRBD1 matching 7 bases. Germline CDR1 MNHEY, CDR2 SVGAGI. The CDR3 loop spans 15 amino acids. After removal of 7 bases from V and 1 base from J, the junction contained 9 bases not matched to a gene. CDR3: CASMPGGVGNTEAFF. The CDR3 DNA follows: TGTGCCAGCATGCCAGGGGGAGTGGGGAACACTGAAGCTTTCTTT.

J is TRBJ1-1 and V is TRBV5-4, with a possible D match to TRBD1 (5 bases). CDR3 size: 14 residues. Between the trimmed V and J ends, which lost 2 bases and 5 bases, there was a span of 13 bases. The germline V gene has CDR1 SGHNT and CDR2 YYREEE (reference sequence). CDR3 DNA: TGTGCCAGCAGCTTAATCCAGGGTAGTACTGAAGCTTTCTTT. Amino acid sequence: CASSLIQGSTEAFF.

The chain links TRBV4-3 to TRBJ2-5, with 11 nucleotides matching TRBD1. CDR1 LGHNA and CDR2 YSLEER come from the germline V gene. Losses at the gene ends were 4 bases for V and 4 bases for J; bases not matched to a gene: 11. The CDR3 has 17 residues. CDR3 DNA: TGCGCCAGCAGCCTCGAAGTCGGGGGGACAGGGGGAGAGACCCAGTACTTC. Its protein is CASSLEVGGTGGETQYF.

Concerning this clone itself: One base away lies a much larger clone, so this may be a sequencing read error. This chain joins TRBV13 and TRBJ1-1; D not certain. Trimming pared 2 bases from V and 3 bases from J, leaving 4 bases between. This CDR3 is 12 amino acids long. The germline gives CDR1 PRHDT, CDR2 FYEKMQ (reference sequence). Here the CDR3 reads CASSLWDTEAFF. In DNA, the CDR3 is TGTGCCAGCAGCTTATGGGACACTGAAGCTTTCTTT.

The V gene is TRBV19, the J gene TRBJ2-2; 8 bases match TRBD1. Germline-derived CDR1 and CDR2 are LNHDA and SQIVND (reference sequence). The CDR3 contains 16 residues. Trimming cost V 8 bases and J 3 bases; bases outside gene matches: 11. The CDR3, as DNA: TGTGCCAGTCGAGGACAGGGATTCGTTGACACCGGGGAGCTGTTTTTT. Translating gives CASRGQGFVDTGELFF.

This chain links TRBV7-4 with TRBJ1-5; TRBD1 agrees at 8 bases. There are 16 residues in the CDR3. The germline V gene has CDR1 SGHVT and CDR2 SQSDAQ. V dropped 3 bases and J dropped 0; count of bases not matched to a gene: 4. CDR3 DNA: TGTGCCAGCAGCTTTGCAGGGGGCCATAGCAATCAGCCCCAGCATTTT. Translated, it gives CASSFAGGHSNQPQHF.

The chain has TRBV5-6 and TRBJ2-7; the D is unclear. The CDR3 spans 13 residues. Germline-derived CDR1 and CDR2 are SGHDT and YYEEEE. Trimming cost V 0 bases and J 2 bases, with 6 bases left between them. Here the CDR3 reads CASSLVRAYEQYF. The CDR3 DNA is TGTGCCAGCAGCTTGGTCCGGGCCTACGAGCAGTACTTC.

The chain employs TRBV7-8 and TRBJ1-2, with TRBD1 as a possible D gene (6 bases). Germline V gene data show CDR1 as SGHVS and CDR2 as FQNEAQ. V lost 2 bases, J lost 4 bases, and 11 bases lay in between. The CDR3 totals 14 residues. CDR3 in amino acids: CASSLLGTSYGYTF. The CDR3 coding sequence is TGTGCCAGCAGCTTACTCGGGACAAGCTATGGCTACACCTTC.

The chain recombines TRBV28 with TRBJ2-1; D perhaps matches TRBD1 (5 bases). Germline-derived CDR1 and CDR2 are MDHEN and SYDVKM. The CDR3 runs 14 residues. V gave up 5 bases and J gave up 2 bases, with 10 bases separating them. CDR3: CASSATVTYNEQFF. The CDR3 DNA reads as TGTGCCAGCAGTGCGACAGTTACCTACAATGAGCAGTTCTTC.

This chain connects TRBV25-1 to TRBJ1-6; weak D call: TRBD1 (5 bases). The germline CDR1 and CDR2 sequences are MGHDK and SYGVNS. V was cut by 7 bases and J by 11 bases, with 15 bases left in between. The length of the CDR3 is 13 residues. CDR3 residues: CASKGAGTPPLHF. In DNA, the CDR3 is TGTGCCAGCAAAGGGGCAGGGACTCCACCCCTCCACTTT.

This clone was picked up a small number of times. V and J are TRBV5-1 and TRBJ2-2; perhaps TRBD1 as D (5 bases). The CDR3 covers 16 residues. The V end was cut by 0 bases, the J end by 1 base, with 10 bases between. Germline V gives CDR1 SGHRS, CDR2 YFSETQ. The CDR3 loop is CASSLGQYLNTGELFF. CDR3 DNA sequence: TGCGCCAGCAGCTTGGGACAGTACCTGAACACCGGGGAGCTGTTTTTT.

The table lists this clone with a count of one. The gene calls are TRBV30 and TRBJ1-3; D uncertain. CDR1 and CDR2 (germline): GTSNPN, SVGIG (reference sequence). V shed 4 bases and J shed 0 bases, with 10 bases lying between them. The CDR3 sequence is 14 residues long. The CDR3 bases are TGTGCCTGGACATCATGGGGCTCTGGAAACACCATATATTTT. As protein: CAWTSWGSGNTIYF. The variable domain in full, completed from reference TRBV30 and TRBJ1-3, reads SQTIHQWPATLVQPVGSPLSLECTVEGTSNPNLYWYRQAAGRGLQLLFYSVGIGQISSEVPQNLSASRPQDRQFILSSKKLLLSDSGFYLCAWTSWGSGNTIYFGEGSWLTVV.

This clone has a single count. The chain carries TRBV4-2 and TRBJ2-5, with 11 positions matching TRBD2. The CDR3 contains 15 residues. The germline V gene has CDR1 LGHNA and CDR2 YNFKEQ. The V segment lost 5 bases and the J segment 5 bases; nucleotides outside the gene matches: 7. The CDR3 loop is CASSIGTSGWETQYF. The CDR3 DNA is TGTGCCAGCAGCATAGGGACTAGCGGATGGGAGACCCAGTACTTC.

The chain uses TRBV3-1 (or the pseudogene TRBV3-2) and TRBJ1-1, with a weak D call TRBD1 (5 bases). The germline V gene has CDR1 LGHDT and CDR2 YNNKEL (reference sequence). CDR3 length equals 14 residues. Trimming cost V 4 bases and J 2 bases, with 11 bases left between them. CDR3 residues: CASSRLGGNTEAFF. The CDR3 DNA is TGTGCCAGCAGCCGCCTCGGGGGAAACACTGAAGCTTTCTTT.

The chain combines TRBV19 with TRBJ2-3; no clear D. Trimming shortened V by 4 bases and J by 1 base, and 9 bases separated the two germline ends. The CDR3 length is 14 residues. Germline CDR1 reads LNHDA; CDR2 reads SQIVND (reference sequence). In nucleotides, the CDR3 is TGTGCCAGTAGTAGGAAGAAGGGCACAGATACGCAGTATTTT. This sequence encodes CASSRKKGTDTQYF.

The V gene is TRBV29-1, the J gene TRBJ1-1; D not certain. This CDR3 spans 13 amino acids. The germline V gene has CDR1 SQVTM and CDR2 ANQGSEA. Deletions cut 6 bases from V and 1 base from J, with 12 bases between. The CDR3 bases are TGCAGCGTCGACCCCGGGAGGAACACTGAAGCTTTCTTT. Residues: CSVDPGRNTEAFF.